This TCR beta chain was recovered during a study of shared clonotypes between healthy human individuals. Sequencing used immunoSEQ multiplex PCR; TCRdb keeps in-frame clones, though not all of them. The profile covers a few million clones, with 85% to 95% appearing a single time and approximately 0.41% taken by the ten largest. The V and J ends lost 2 bases and 5 bases respectively, with 23 bases between them. CDR1 SGHRS and CDR2 YFSETQ come from the germline V gene. This CDR3 comprises 18 residues. The clonotype comes from a man younger than 35 in good health. Some clones in this sample may be carry-over from other donors' samples. The gene calls are TRBV5-1 and TRBJ2-1; D is possibly TRBD2 (6 bases). The sequenced sample was naive CD4+ T cells from PBMCs. The subset: CD45RA+ positively selected. The CDR3 region is CASSFTGGVAGRNNEQFF. The CDR3 DNA follows: TGCGCCAGCAGCTTCACCGGAGGGGTGGCGGGACGGAACAATGAGCAGTTCTTC.